In its sample, the clone carrying this T cell receptor (beta chain) was seen once. The data were taken from a study of cytotoxic CD8 clonotypes in ibrutinib-treated CLL. This CDR3 contains 16 residues. The V gene end was trimmed by 1 base and the J gene end by 2 bases; junction bases not matched to a gene: 7. Germline-derived CDR1 and CDR2 are SGHVS and FNYEAQ. The protocol was immunoSEQ multiplex PCR, while the TCRdb copy is restricted to in-frame clones and leaves out a portion. The sample has 250,000 to 350,000 clones, 70% to 80% seen once; the top ten hold about 5%. Sequencing was performed on PBMCs, taken at disease progression, from a patient treated with ibrutinib. The chain combines TRBV7-6 with TRBJ1-2; 7 nucleotides line up with TRBD1. This sequence was found in a human donor with chronic lymphocytic leukemia. The CDR3 sequence is CASSLVEGARNYGYTF. The CDR3 bases are TGTGCCAGCAGCTTAGTGGAGGGGGCTAGGAACTATGGCTACACCTTC.